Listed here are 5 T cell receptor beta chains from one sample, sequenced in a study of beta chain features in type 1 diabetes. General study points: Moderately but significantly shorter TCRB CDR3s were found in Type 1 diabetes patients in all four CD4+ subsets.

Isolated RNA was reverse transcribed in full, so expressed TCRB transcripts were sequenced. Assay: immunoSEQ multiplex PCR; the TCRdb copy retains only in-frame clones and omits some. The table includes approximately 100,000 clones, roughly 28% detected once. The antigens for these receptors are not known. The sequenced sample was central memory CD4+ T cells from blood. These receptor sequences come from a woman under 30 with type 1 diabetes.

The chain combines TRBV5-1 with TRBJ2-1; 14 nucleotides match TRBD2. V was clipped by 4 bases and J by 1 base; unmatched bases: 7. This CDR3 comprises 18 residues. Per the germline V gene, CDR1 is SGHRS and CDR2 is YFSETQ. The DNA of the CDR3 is TGCGCCAGCAGCCCCGGGACTAGCGGGAGTAGGTCCTACAATGAGCAGTTCTTC. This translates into CASSPGTSGSRSYNEQFF.

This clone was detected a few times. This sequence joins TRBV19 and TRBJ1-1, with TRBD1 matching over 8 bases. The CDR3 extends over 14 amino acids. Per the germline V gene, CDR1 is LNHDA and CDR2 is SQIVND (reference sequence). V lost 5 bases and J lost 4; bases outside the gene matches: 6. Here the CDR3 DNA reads TGTGCCAGTAGTCCCGGACAGGGCAGCACTGAAGCTTTCTTT. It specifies CASSPGQGSTEAFF.

The CDR3 reads CASSFGGGGYEQYF. The DNA of the CDR3 is TGTGCCAGCAGCTTTGGGGGGGGCGGTTACGAGCAGTACTTC. V gene TRBV11-2 combines with J gene TRBJ2-7; possibly TRBD2 for D (7 bases). The CDR3 runs 14 residues. Germline lookup yields CDR1 SGHAT and CDR2 FQNNGV. V lost 3 bases to trimming and J lost 4 bases, with 13 bases between them. Based on the CDR3 plus reference TRBV11-2 and TRBJ2-7, the full variable domain is EAGVAQSPRYKIIEKRQSVAFWCNPISGHATLYWYQQILGQGPKLLIQFQNNGVVDDSQLPKDRFSAERLKGVDSTLKIQPAKLEDSAVYLCASSFGGGGYEQYFGPGTRLTVT.

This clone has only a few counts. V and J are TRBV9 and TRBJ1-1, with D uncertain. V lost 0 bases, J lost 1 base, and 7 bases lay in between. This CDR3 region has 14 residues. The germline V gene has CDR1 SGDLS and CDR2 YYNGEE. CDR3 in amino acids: CASSVALRNTEAFF. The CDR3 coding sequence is TGTGCCAGCAGCGTAGCCCTCAGGAACACTGAAGCTTTCTTT.

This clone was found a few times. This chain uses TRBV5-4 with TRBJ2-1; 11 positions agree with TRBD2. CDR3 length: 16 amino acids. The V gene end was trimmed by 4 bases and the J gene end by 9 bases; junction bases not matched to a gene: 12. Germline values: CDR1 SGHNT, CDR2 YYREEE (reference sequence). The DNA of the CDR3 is TGTGCCAGCAGCCCAACTAGCGGGAGAGGGGTCGGTGAGCAGTTCTTC. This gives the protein CASSPTSGRGVGEQFF.